The sequence of this TCR beta chain was determined in a study of blood T cell repertoires in COVID-19 (dated by TCRdb to 2019 to 2021). Background for the entire study: The collaborator samples originated in the United States, Italy and Spain and spanned the acute and convalescent phases of COVID-19. The samples were drawn from two sources: the first 160 participants of the ongoing ImmuneRACE study, and over 1,000 subjects contributed by 6 global collaborators. Sample metadata almost always included a de-identified subject ID, COVID-19 status, age in years and sex. The repertoires were made available in a free public database intended to serve as a resource for research on the immune response to SARS-CoV-2. Subjects who had been exposed to COVID-19, were actively infected with it, or had recovered from it provided the deeply sampled blood TCRbeta repertoires that made up the dataset. The material from the prospective study consisted of cDNA or gDNA derived from T cells, B-cell-depleted T cells, or PBMCs. Where available, HLA class I and class II types were obtained from metadata supplied by the sample provider rather than from assay-based typing. On the study overall, not on this receptor specifically: How much clinical and demographic metadata was included differed by source and by participant, and the metadata was provided uncurated.

For this clone: This clone's antigen is unknown. No per-base quality is available; no much larger clone lies one base away.

CDR1 and CDR2 are read off the germline V gene as SGHTA and FQGNSA. The CDR3, from cysteine to phenylalanine, totals 16 residues. Only CDR3 DNA is held: 48 bases, read in frame from base 1. For this chain, trimming is 4 bases at the V end and 4 bases at the J end, and the number of junction bases without a gene match is 12. Whole blood was collected in K2EDTA tubes by collaborating institutions according to the institutions' own protocols. Collaborator samples were shipped for TCRbeta analysis as frozen whole blood, isolated PBMCs, or DNA extracted from either sample type. TCRbeta CDR3 regions were amplified from genomic DNA using the immunoSEQ Assay, a bias-controlled multiplex PCR. The study's own analysis went as follows. Nucleated cell counts per sample were estimated from amplification of reference gene primers within the assay. To quantify the absolute abundance of each unique TCRbeta CDR3 rearrangement, sequence reads were collapsed and filtered. For each sample, productive Simpson clonality was calculated by taking the square root of Simpson's diversity index across productive rearrangements. TCRdb re-hosts the immuneACCESS table, in-frame sequences only. Its copies lack some clones; in the studies checked, an unresolved V gene accounts for under half of them, and the cause for the rest is not known. From that table come the V and J calls and clone size; the DNA was used to work out D and trimming. The sample table shows about 100,000 clones, and roughly 83% are seen once. The top ten constitute 4% to 5.5% of the sample.

The TCR sequence derives from a human donor in a cohort sampled during active COVID-19. The chain joins TRBV7-2 to TRBJ2-5, and TRBD2 aligns with 7 junction nucleotides. The material sequenced was peripheral blood. The bases read TGTGCCAGCAGCTCGCAGCAGAGCGGGATAGGAGAGACCCAGTACTTC. It translates to CASSSQQSGIGETQYF.